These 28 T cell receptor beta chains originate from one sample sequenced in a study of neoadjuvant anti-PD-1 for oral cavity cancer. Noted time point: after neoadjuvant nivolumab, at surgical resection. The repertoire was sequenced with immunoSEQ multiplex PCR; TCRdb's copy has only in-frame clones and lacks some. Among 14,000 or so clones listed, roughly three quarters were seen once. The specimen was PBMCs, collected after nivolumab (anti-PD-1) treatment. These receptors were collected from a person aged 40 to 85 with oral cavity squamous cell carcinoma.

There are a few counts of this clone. Here the CDR3 DNA reads TGCGCCAGCAGCTTAAGTGCTAGCAATTTTCAAGATGAGCAGTTCTTC. Protein product: CASSLSASNFQDEQFF. This sequence joins TRBV5-1 and TRBJ2-1; TRBD2 is a possible D gene (5 bases). Germline CDR1 reads SGHRS; CDR2 reads YFSETQ. CDR3 length: 16 amino acids. Trimming took 2 bases from V and 8 from J, leaving 20 bases between them.

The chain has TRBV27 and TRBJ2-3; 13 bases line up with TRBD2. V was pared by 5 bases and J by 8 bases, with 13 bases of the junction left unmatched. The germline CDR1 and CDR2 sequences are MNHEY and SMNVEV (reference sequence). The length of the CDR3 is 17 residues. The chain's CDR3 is CASSQSRGLAGVGTQYF. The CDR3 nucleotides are TGTGCCAGCAGTCAATCCAGAGGACTAGCGGGAGTTGGTACGCAGTATTTT.

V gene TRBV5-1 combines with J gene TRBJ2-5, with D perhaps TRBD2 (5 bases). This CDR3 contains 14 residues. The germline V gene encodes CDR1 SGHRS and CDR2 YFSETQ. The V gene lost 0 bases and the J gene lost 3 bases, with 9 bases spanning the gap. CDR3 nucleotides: TGCGCCAGCAGCTTGGCCGGGGTGGAAGAGACCCAGTACTTC. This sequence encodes CASSLAGVEETQYF.

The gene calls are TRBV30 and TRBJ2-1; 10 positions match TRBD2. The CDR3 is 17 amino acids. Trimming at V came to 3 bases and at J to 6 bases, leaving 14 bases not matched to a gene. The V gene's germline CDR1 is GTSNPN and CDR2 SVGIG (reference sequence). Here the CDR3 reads CAWSSPFGLAAINEQFF. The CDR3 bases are TGTGCCTGGAGCTCCCCCTTCGGACTAGCGGCCATCAATGAGCAGTTCTTC.

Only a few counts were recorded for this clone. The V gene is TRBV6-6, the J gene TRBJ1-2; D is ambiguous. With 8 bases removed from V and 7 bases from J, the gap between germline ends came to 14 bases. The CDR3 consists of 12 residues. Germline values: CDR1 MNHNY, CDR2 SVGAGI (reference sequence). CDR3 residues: CASDQTGRGYTF. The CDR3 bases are TGTGCCAGCGACCAGACTGGTCGTGGCTACACCTTC.

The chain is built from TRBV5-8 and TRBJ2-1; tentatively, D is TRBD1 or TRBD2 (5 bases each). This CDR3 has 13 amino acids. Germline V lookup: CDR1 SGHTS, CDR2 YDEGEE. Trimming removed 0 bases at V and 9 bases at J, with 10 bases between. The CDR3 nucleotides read TGTGCCAGCAGCTTGGTCGGGGCCAGTGAGCAGTTCTTC. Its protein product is CASSLVGASEQFF.

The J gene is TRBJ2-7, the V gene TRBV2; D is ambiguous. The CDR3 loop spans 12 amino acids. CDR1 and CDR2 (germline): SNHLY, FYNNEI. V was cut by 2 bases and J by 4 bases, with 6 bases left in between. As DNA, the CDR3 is TGTGCCAGCAGTGAATTAGGGTACGAGCAGTACTTC. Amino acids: CASSELGYEQYF.

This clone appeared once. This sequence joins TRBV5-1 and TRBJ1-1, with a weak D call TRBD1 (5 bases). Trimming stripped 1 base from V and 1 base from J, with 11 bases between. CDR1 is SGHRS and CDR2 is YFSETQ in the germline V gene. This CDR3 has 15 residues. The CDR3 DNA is TGCGCCAGCAGCTTGAACGGGGCTAGGAACACTGAAGCTTTCTTT. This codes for CASSLNGARNTEAFF.

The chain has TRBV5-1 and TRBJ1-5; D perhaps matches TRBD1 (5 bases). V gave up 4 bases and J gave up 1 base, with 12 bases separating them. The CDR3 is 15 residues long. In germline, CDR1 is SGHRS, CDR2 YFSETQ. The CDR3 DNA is TGCGCCAGCAGCCCAGGGAGTGAGAGCAATCAGCCCCAGCATTTT. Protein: CASSPGSESNQPQHF.

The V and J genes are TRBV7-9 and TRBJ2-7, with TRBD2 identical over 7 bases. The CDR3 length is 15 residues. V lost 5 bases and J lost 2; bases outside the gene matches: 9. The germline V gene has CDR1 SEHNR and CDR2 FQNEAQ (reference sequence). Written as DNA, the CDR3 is TGTGCCAGCAGCCTACCTAGGGCGGGGGCCTACGAGCAGTACTTC. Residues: CASSLPRAGAYEQYF.

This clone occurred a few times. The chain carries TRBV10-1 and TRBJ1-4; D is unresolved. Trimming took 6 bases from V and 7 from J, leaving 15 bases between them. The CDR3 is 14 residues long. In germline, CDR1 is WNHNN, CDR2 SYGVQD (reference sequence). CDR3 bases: TGCGCCAGCAGCCCTAAGAGATCCGGTGAAAAACTGTTTTTT. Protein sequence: CASSPKRSGEKLFF.

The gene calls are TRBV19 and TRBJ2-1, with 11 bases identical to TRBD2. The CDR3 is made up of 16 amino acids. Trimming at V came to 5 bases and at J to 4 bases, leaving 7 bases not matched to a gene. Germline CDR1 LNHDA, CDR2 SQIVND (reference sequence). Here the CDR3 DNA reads TGTGCCAGTAGTCAAATCGGGACTAGCGGTTACAATGAGCAGTTCTTC. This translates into CASSQIGTSGYNEQFF. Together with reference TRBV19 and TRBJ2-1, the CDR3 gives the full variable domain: DGGITQSPKYLFRKEGQNVTLSCEQNLNHDAMYWYRQDPGQGLRLIYYSQIVNDFQKGDIAEGYSVSREKKESFPLTVTSAQKNPTAFYLCASSQIGTSGYNEQFFGPGTRLTVL.

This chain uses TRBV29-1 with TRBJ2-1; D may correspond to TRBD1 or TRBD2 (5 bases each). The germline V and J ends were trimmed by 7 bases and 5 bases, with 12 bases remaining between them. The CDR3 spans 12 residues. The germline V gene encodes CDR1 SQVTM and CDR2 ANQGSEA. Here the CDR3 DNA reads TGCAGCGCAGAGGGACGAAACAATGAGCAGTTCTTC. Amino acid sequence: CSAEGRNNEQFF.

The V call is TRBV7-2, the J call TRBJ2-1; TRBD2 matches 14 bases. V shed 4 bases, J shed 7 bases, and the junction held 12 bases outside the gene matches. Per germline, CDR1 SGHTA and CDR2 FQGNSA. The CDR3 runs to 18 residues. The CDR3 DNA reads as TGTGCCAGCAGCTCCGTCCCGGGACTAGCGGGGGAAAGGAATGAGCAGTTCTTC. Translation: CASSSVPGLAGERNEQFF.

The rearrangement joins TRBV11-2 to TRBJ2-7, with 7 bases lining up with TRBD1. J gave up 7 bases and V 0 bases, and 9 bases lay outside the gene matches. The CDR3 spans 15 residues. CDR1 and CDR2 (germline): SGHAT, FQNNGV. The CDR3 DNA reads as TGTGCCAGCAGCTTAGAATTGACAGGGTTAAGGGAGCAGTACTTC. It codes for CASSLELTGLREQYF.

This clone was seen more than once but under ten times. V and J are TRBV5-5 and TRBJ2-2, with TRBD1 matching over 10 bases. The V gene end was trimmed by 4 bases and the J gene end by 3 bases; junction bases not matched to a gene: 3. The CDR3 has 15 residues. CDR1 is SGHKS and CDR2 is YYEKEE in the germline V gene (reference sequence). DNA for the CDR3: TGTGCCAGCAGCCCGGGGACAGGGGACACCGGGGAGCTGTTTTTT. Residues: CASSPGTGDTGELFF.

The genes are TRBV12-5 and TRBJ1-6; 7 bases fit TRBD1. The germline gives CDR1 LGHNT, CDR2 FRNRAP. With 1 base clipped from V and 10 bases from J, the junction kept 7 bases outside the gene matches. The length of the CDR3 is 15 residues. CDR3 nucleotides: TGTGCTAGTGGTTTGGGGGGACAGAGACACTCACCCCTCCACTTT. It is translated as CASGLGGQRHSPLHF.

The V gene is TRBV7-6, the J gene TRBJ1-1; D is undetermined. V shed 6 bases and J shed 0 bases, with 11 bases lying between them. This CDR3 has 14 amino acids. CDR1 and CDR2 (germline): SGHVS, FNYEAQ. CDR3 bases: TGTGCCAGCAGTAACTGGGGTTTGAACACTGAAGCTTTCTTT. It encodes CASSNWGLNTEAFF.

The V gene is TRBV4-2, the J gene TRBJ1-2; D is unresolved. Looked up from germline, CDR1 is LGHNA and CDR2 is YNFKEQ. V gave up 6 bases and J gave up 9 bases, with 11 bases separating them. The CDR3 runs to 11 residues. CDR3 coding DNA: TGTGCCAGCAGGGCGGAACGTAGCTACACCTTC. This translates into CASRAERSYTF.

DNA of the CDR3: TGTGCCATCAGTGTATTGATGCGGGGCCTGAATGGCTACACCTTC. Its translation: CAISVLMRGLNGYTF. The V gene is TRBV10-3, the J gene TRBJ1-2; D might be TRBD1 (5 bases). Germline V gene sequence: CDR1 ENHRY, CDR2 SYGVKD. CDR3 size: 15 residues. V was trimmed by 4 bases and J by 6 bases, leaving 18 bases between them.

The CDR3 region is CASSAGAGGNQPQHF. CDR3 coding DNA: TGTGCCAGCAGTGCTGGGGCAGGGGGCAATCAGCCCCAGCATTTT. The V and J genes are TRBV2 and TRBJ1-5; the D gene is possibly TRBD1 (6 bases). The CDR3 extends over 15 amino acids. Germline assignment: CDR1 SNHLY and CDR2 FYNNEI. V was cut by 4 bases and J by 2 bases, with 12 bases left in between.

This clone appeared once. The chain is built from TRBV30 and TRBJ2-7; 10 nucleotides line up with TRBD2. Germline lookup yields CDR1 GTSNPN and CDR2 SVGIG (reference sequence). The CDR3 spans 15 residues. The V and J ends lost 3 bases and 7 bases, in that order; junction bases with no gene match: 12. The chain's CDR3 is CAWRKGLAGAGEQYF. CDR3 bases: TGTGCCTGGAGGAAGGGGCTAGCGGGAGCCGGGGAGCAGTACTTC.

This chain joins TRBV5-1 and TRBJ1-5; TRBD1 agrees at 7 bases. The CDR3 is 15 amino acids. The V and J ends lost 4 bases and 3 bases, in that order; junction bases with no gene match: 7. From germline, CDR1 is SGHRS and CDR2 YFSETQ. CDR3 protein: CASSPQTGNNQPQHF. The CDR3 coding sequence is TGCGCCAGCAGCCCCCAGACAGGGAACAATCAGCCCCAGCATTTT. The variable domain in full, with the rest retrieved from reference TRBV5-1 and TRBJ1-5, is KAGVTQTPRYLIKTRGQQVTLSCSPISGHRSVSWYQQTPGQGLQFLFEYFSETQRNKGNFPGRFSGRQFSNSRSEMNVSTLELGDSALYLCASSPQTGNNQPQHFGDGTRLSIL.

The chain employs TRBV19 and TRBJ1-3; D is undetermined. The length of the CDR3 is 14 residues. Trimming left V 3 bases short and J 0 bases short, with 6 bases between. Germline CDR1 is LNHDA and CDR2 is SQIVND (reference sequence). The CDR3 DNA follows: TGTGCCAGTAGTATCGGTCTCTCTGGAAACACCATATATTTT. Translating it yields CASSIGLSGNTIYF.

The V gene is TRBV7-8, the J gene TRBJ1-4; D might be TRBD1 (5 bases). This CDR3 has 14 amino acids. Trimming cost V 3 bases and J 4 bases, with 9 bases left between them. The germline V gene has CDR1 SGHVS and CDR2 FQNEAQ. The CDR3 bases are TGTGCCAGCAGCTTCAAGAGGGGTAATGAAAAACTGTTTTTT. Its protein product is CASSFKRGNEKLFF.

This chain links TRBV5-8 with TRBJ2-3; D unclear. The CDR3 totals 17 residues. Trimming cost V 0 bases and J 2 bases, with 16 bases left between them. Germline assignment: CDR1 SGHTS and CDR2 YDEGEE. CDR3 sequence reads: CASSLGLTEWVTDTQYF. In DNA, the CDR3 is TGTGCCAGCAGCTTGGGGCTGACGGAGTGGGTCACAGATACGCAGTATTTT.

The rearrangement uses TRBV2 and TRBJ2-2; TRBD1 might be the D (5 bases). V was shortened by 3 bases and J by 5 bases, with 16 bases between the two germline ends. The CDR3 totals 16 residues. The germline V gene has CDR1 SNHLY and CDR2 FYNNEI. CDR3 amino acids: CASSDSGAAMTGELFF. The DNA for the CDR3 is TGTGCCAGCAGTGATTCTGGGGCAGCCATGACCGGGGAGCTGTTTTTT.

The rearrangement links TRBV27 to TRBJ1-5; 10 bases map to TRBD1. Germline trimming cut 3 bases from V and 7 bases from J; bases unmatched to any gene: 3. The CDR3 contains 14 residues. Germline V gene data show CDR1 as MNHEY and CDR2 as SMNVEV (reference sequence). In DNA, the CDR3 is TGTGCCAGCAGTTTGGGACAGGGGCGCCAGCCCCAGCATTTT. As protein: CASSLGQGRQPQHF.